The clone carrying this TCR beta chain has at least ten counts. Its target is unknown. Germline CDR1 reads SQVTM; CDR2 reads ANQGSEA. Trimming stripped 1 base from V and 0 bases from J, with 13 bases between. The CDR3 has 15 amino acids. RNA transcripts provided the template for amplifying TCR beta CDR3 regions. HTBI primers were employed in first-round RT-PCR, then a second-round multiplex PCR followed. MiXCR, run by TCRdb on the multiplex PCR reads, gives a single entry per CDR3 protein. The data contain a few hundred thousand distinct CDR3 sequences, under 40% of them singletons. The data were obtained in a study of Graves' ophthalmopathy and Graves' hyperthyroidism. The study's findings and limits: Appearing in blood as well were most expanded thyroid clonotypes above 0.001 frequency.

The receptor was isolated from an adult man with Graves' hyperthyroidism. The chain has TRBV29-1 and TRBJ2-7, with D unclear. Sequencing input: peripheral blood or thyroid tissue (not recorded which). Here the CDR3 DNA reads TGCAGCGTTGAAGTTGGCCGAAAGAGCTCCTACGAGCAGTACTTC. Residues: CSVEVGRKSSYEQYF.